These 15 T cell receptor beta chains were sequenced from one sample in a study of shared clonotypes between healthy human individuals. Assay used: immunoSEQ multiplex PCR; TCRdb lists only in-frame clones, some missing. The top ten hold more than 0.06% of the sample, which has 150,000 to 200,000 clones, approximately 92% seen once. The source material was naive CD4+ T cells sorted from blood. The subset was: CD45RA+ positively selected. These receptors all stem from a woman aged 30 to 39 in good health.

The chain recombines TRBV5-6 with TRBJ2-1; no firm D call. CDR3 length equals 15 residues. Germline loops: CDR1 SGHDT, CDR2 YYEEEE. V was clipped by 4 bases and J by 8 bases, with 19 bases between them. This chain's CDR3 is CASSVLLWGFYEQFF. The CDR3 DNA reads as TGTGCCAGCAGCGTGTTATTGTGGGGATTTTATGAGCAGTTCTTC.

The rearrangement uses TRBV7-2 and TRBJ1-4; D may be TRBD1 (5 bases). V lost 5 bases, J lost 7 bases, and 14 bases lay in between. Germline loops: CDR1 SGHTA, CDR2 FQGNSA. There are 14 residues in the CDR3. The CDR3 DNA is TGTGCCAGCAGCCTTAGTTGGGGCCCTGAAAAACTGTTTTTT. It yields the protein CASSLSWGPEKLFF.

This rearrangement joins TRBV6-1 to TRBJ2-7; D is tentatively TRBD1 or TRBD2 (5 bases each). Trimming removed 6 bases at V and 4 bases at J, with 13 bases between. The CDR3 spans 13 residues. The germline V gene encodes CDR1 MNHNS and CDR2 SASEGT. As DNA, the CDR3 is TGTGCCAGCAGGGGTAGAGGGGCTTACGAGCAGTACTTC. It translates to CASRGRGAYEQYF.

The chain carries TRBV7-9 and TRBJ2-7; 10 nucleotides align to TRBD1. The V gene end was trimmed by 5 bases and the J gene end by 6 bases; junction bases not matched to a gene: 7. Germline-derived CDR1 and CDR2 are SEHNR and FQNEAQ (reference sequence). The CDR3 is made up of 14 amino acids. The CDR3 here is CASSLPGQGGEQYF. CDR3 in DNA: TGTGCCAGCAGCCTCCCCGGACAGGGGGGCGAGCAGTACTTC.

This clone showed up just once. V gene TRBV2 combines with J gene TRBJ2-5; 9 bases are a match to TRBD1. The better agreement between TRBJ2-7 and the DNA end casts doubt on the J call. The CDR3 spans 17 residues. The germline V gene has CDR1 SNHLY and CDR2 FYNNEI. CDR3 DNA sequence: TGTGCCAGCAGTGAAGCGCTTAGGGGACAGGGAGCATACGAGCAGTACTTC. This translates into CASSEALRGQGAYEQYF.

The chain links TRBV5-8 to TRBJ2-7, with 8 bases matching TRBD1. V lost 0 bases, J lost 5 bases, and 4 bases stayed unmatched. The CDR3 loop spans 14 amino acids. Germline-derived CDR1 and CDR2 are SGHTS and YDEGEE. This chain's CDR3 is CASSLGPGGNEQYF. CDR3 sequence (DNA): TGTGCCAGCAGCTTGGGGCCAGGGGGCAACGAGCAGTACTTC. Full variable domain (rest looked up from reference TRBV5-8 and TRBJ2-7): EAGVTQSPTHLIKTRGQQATLRCSPISGHTSVYWYQQALGLGLQFLLWYDEGEERNRGNFPPRFSGRQFPNYSSELNVNALELEDSALYLCASSLGPGGNEQYFGPGTRLTVT.

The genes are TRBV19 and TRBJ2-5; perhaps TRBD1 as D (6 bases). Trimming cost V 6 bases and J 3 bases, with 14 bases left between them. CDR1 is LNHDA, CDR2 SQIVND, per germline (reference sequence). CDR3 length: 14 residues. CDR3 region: CASRLTGQEETQYF. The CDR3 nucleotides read TGTGCCAGTAGGCTGACGGGACAAGAAGAGACCCAGTACTTC.

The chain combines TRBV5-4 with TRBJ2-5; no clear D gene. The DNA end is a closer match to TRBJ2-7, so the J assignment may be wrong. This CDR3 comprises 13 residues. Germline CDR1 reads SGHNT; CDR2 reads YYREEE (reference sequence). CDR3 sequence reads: CASSLANGYEQYF. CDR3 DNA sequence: TGTGCCAGCAGCTTGGCGAATGGGTACGAGCAGTACTTC.

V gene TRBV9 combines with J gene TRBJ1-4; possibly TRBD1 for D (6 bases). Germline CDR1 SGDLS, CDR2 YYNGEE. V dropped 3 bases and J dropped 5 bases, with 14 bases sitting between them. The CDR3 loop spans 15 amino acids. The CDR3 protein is CASSAPGDENEKLFF. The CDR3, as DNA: TGTGCCAGCAGCGCCCCAGGGGACGAGAATGAAAAACTGTTTTTT.

The CDR3 spells CASSPPYQETQYF. The CDR3 nucleotides read TGTGCCAGCTCACCGCCGTACCAAGAGACCCAGTACTTC. The rearrangement joins TRBV18 to TRBJ2-5; D not certain. From germline, CDR1 is KGHSH and CDR2 LQKENI. V gave up 3 bases and J gave up 0 bases, with 5 bases separating them. CDR3 length: 13 residues.

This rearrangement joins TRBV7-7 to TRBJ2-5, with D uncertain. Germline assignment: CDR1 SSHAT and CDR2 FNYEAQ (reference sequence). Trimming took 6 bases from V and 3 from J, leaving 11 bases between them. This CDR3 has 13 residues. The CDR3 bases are TGTGCCAGCAGTCTGTCCATGGAAGAGACCCAGTACTTC. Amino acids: CASSLSMEETQYF.

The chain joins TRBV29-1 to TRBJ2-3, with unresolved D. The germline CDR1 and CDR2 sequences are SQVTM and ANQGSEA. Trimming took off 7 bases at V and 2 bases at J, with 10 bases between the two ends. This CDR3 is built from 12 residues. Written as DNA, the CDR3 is TGCAGCGCCGCCGACAACACAGATACGCAGTATTTT. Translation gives CSAADNTDTQYF.

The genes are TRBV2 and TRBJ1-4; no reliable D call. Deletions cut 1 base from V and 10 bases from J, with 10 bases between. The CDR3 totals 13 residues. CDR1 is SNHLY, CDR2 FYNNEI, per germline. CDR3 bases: TGTGCCAGCAGTGAAGTGGTTCAGTCAAAACTGTTTTTT. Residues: CASSEVVQSKLFF.

In nucleotides, the CDR3 is TGTGCCAGCAGCCAAGATGGCGGGGCCAAGCTCCGCGAGCAGTACTTC. It codes for CASSQDGGAKLREQYF. V is TRBV14 and J is TRBJ2-7, with D possibly matching TRBD2 (6 bases). CDR3 size: 16 residues. V was trimmed by 0 bases and J by 6 bases, leaving 18 bases between them. The germline gives CDR1 SGHDN, CDR2 FVKESK.

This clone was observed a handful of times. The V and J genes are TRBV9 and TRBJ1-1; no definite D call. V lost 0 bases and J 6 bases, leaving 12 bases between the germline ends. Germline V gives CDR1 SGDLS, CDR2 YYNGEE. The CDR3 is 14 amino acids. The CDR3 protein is CASSVDEKYAEAFF. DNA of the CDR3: TGTGCCAGCAGCGTAGACGAAAAATATGCTGAAGCTTTCTTT.